These T cell receptor beta chains were read from a single sample in a study of T cell responses to AZD1222 COVID-19 vaccine. Sequencing was performed with immunoSEQ multiplex PCR; in TCRdb, only in-frame clones are kept and a portion is missing. The top ten clones hold around 4.7% of a sample with around 130,000 clones, about 91% of them seen once. The specimen comprised peripheral blood, sampled on day 0 of AZD1222 vaccination. The receptors derive from an adult in good health. Both conserved end residues are part of each CDR3. The D gene is left open where the match is weak. A row's size may be missing; if present it is once, few, many or a size class.

j_gene	abundance	d_gene	v_gene	CDR3nt	CDR3aa
TRBJ2-7	NA	NA	TRBV27	TGTGCCAGCAGTTTTTCTTCGAAAAGCGAGCAGTACTTC	CASSFSSKSEQYF
TRBJ2-5	few	NA	TRBV6-1	TGTGCCAGCAGTGACCAGGGGCTGGAGACCCAGTACTTC	CASSDQGLETQYF
TRBJ2-2	few	TRBD2	TRBV5-1	TGCGCCAGCAGCGGGACTAGCGTTTTCGGGGAGCTGTTTTTT	CASSGTSVFGELFF
TRBJ1-6	once	NA	TRBV30	TGTGCCTGGAGTCCAATCCCGGTGTTGGGGGCCCTCCACTTT	CAWSPIPVLGALHF
TRBJ1-2	NA	NA	TRBV5-1	TGCGCCAGCAGCTTGGGGGCAGGCGTTAACTATGGCTACACCTTC	CASSLGAGVNYGYTF
TRBJ1-4	NA	TRBD1	TRBV2	TGTGCCAGCAGGAAGGCAGGGGGGCCGGAAAAACTGTTTTTT	CASRKAGGPEKLFF
TRBJ1-5	NA	NA	TRBV20-1	TGCAGTGCTAGTTTAGGGCAGGGGATTAATCAGCCCCAGCATTTT	CSASLGQGINQPQHF
TRBJ2-2	NA	NA	TRBV19	TGTGCCAGTGGGGTAAGCGCGTTGAACACCGGGGAGCTGTTTTTT	CASGVSALNTGELFF
TRBJ2-7	NA	NA	TRBV27	TGTGCCAGCGGTCTGAACGAGCAGTACTTC	CASGLNEQYF
TRBJ2-6	NA	TRBD2	TRBV4-1	TGCGCCAGCAGCCAAGTAGGGCTAGCGGGGGGACCTGGGGCCAACGTCCTGACTTTC	CASSQVGLAGGPGANVLTF
TRBJ2-5	NA	TRBD2	TRBV5-1	TGCGCCAGCAGCTTGGGGCTAGCGGGAGAGGAGACCCAGTACTTC	CASSLGLAGEETQYF
TRBJ1-1	once	NA	TRBV28	TGTGCCAGCACTCTCATAAGGGGGAACACTGAAGCTTTCTTT	CASTLIRGNTEAFF
TRBJ2-3	NA	NA	TRBV13	TGTGCCAGCAGCTTTTATCCTAGCTATCATACGCAGTATTTT	CASSFYPSYHTQYF
TRBJ1-5	NA	NA	TRBV28	TGTGCCAGCAGTTTAAATGCGGGGTCTCAGCCCCAGCATTTT	CASSLNAGSQPQHF
TRBJ2-7	NA	TRBD1	TRBV9	TGTGCCAGCTCCCTCGGGACAGGGAAGACCGAGCAGTACTTC	CASSLGTGKTEQYF
TRBJ2-6	NA	NA	TRBV5-4	TGTGCCAGCAGCCCCCCCTGGGCCAGGGCTAGTCCTGGGGCCAACGTCCTGACTTTC	CASSPPWARASPGANVLTF
TRBJ2-1	NA	NA	TRBV29-1	TGCAGCGTTGACCGCGACGCAAACAATGAGCAGTTCTTC	CSVDRDANNEQFF
TRBJ1-1	NA	NA	TRBV7-6	TGTGCCAGCAGCTCAGGTCCCGGGACGAACACTGAAGCTTTCTTT	CASSSGPGTNTEAFF
TRBJ1-1	NA	NA	TRBV3-1/TRBV3-2	TGTGCCAGCAGCCAGGCGGGGAACACTGAAGCTTTCTTT	CASSQAGNTEAFF
TRBJ2-6	NA	NA	TRBV2	TGTGTGTGGGAGGCCCAAACTTTC	CVWEAQTF
TRBJ2-2	NA	NA	TRBV19	TGTGCCAGTACCGCTGCTACTAACACCGGGGAGCTGTTTTTT	CASTAATNTGELFF
TRBJ1-3	NA	NA	TRBV12-5	TGTGCTAGTGGTTTAAGCTCTGGAAACACCATATATTTT	CASGLSSGNTIYF
TRBJ2-1	NA	NA	TRBV5-1	TGCGCCAGCAGCTCCACCTCCGGCGGGAATGAGCAGTTCTTC	CASSSTSGGNEQFF
TRBJ2-5	NA	TRBD1	TRBV7-7	TGTGCTAGCAGCTTCTTGGGACAGGGACAAGAGACCCAGTACTTC	CASSFLGQGQETQYF
TRBJ2-7	NA	NA	TRBV18	TGTGCCAGCTCGCCCGGGACTGGCTACGAGCAGTACTTC	CASSPGTGYEQYF
TRBJ1-6	NA	TRBD1	TRBV27	TGTGCCAGCAGCCGCTCGGGGGACAGGGGGAGTTCACCCCTCCACTTT	CASSRSGDRGSSPLHF
TRBJ1-5	NA	NA	TRBV7-9	TGTGCCAGCAGCTTGACAGGTGCTCAGCCCCAGCATTTT	CASSLTGAQPQHF
TRBJ1-6	NA	NA	TRBV28	TGTGCCAGCAGCCCCCCGACGCTACATTCCCCCCTCCACTTT	CASSPPTLHSPLHF
TRBJ1-1	NA	NA	TRBV7-8	TGTGCCAGCAGCTTAGGCGGGGGCGGCACTGAAGCTTTCTTT	CASSLGGGGTEAFF
TRBJ1-1	NA	NA	TRBV5-1	TGCGCCAGCAGCGGACCAACAGGGACCACTGAAGCTTTCTTT	CASSGPTGTTEAFF
TRBJ2-6	NA	NA	TRBV28	TGTGCCAGCAGTATTGCCCTCCCTGGGGCCAACGTCCTGACTTTC	CASSIALPGANVLTF
TRBJ2-7	NA	NA	TRBV14	TGTGCCAGCAGCCATCAACCATTAGCAGGGGAGCAGTACTTC	CASSHQPLAGEQYF
TRBJ1-1	once	NA	TRBV24-1	TGTGCCACCAGTGATCCCAGAGGTCCGGACACTGAAGCTTTCTTT	CATSDPRGPDTEAFF
TRBJ1-1	NA	NA	TRBV3-1/TRBV3-2	TGTGCCAGCAGCCAAGGGTCGGTCTTGAACACTGAAGCTTTCTTT	CASSQGSVLNTEAFF
TRBJ1-1	NA	NA	TRBV19	TGTGCCAGTAGTTGGCAGGGGAACACTGAAGCTTTCTTT	CASSWQGNTEAFF
TRBJ1-5	NA	NA	TRBV20-1	TGCAGTGCTAGTATGAAGATCGGGGGCAATCAGCCCCAGCATTTT	CSASMKIGGNQPQHF
TRBJ2-7	NA	TRBD1	TRBV28	TGTGCCAGCAGTTATCAGGACAGGGACCCAAAACCATCCTACGAGCAGTACTTC	CASSYQDRDPKPSYEQYF
TRBJ1-5	NA	NA	TRBV30	TGTGCCTGGAGTTTCTCCGCGAATCAGCCCCAGCATTTT	CAWSFSANQPQHF
TRBJ2-2	NA	NA	TRBV5-1	TGCGCCAGCAGCTTGGCCGGTGAGGAAGACGGGAACACCGGGGAGCTGTTTTTT	CASSLAGEEDGNTGELFF
TRBJ2-1	NA	NA	TRBV10-3	TGTGCCATCACCGAGGGGGTCGGAGACTACAATGAGCAGTTCTTC	CAITEGVGDYNEQFF
TRBJ2-7	NA	NA	TRBV5-1	TGCGCCAGCAGGAATGGCCATCTAGGGGAGCAGTACTTC	CASRNGHLGEQYF
TRBJ2-7	NA	TRBD2	TRBV15	TGTGCCACCAGCAGAGACGTGCTAGCGGGGACCTACGAGCAGTACTTC	CATSRDVLAGTYEQYF
TRBJ2-5	NA	TRBD2	TRBV7-9	TGTGCCAGCACCCAGCCTGGACTAGCGGGGGGGGAGACCCAGTACTTC	CASTQPGLAGGETQYF
TRBJ2-2	NA	NA	TRBV15	TGTGCCACCAGCAGAGGAGACGGCACCGGGGAGCTGTTTTTT	CATSRGDGTGELFF
TRBJ2-3	NA	NA	TRBV10-3	TGTGCCATCAGTGAGTCGGAATGGCCGAATGCGGATACGCAGTATTTT	CAISESEWPNADTQYF
TRBJ1-1	NA	NA	TRBV7-9	TGTGCCAGCAGCCCGAAGACAGTAGCGGACACTGAAGCTTTCTTT	CASSPKTVADTEAFF
TRBJ1-2	NA	TRBD1	TRBV10-3	TGTGCCATCAGTGACAAGATACAGGGGACTGGCTACACCTTC	CAISDKIQGTGYTF
TRBJ2-7	few	NA	TRBV5-1	TGCGCCAGCAGCTTGAGGGCCGGCACCTACGAGCAGTACTTC	CASSLRAGTYEQYF
TRBJ1-1	NA	TRBD1	TRBV3-1/TRBV3-2	TGTGCCAGCAGTACCCAGGGGGCTGACACTGAAGCTTTCTTT	CASSTQGADTEAFF
TRBJ1-1	NA	NA	TRBV27	TGTGCCAGCAGTTTACGGTCCGGACAGAGGACTGAAGCTTTCTTT	CASSLRSGQRTEAFF
TRBJ1-1	NA	TRBD1	TRBV2	TGTGCCAGAATACGGGACAGGGTGAACACTGAAGCTTTCTTT	CARIRDRVNTEAFF
TRBJ1-1	NA	NA	TRBV7-8	TGTGCCAGCAGCACAGGGATTTACACTGAAGCTTTCTTT	CASSTGIYTEAFF
TRBJ2-5	NA	NA	TRBV12-2	TGTGCAAGTCGCTCCTGCGGGAGGCTTGCTCGAGAGACCCAGTACTTC	CASRSCGRLARETQYF
TRBJ2-1	NA	TRBD1	TRBV28	TGTGCCAGCAGTCTAACAACAGGGGGAAACAATGAGCAGTTCTTC	CASSLTTGGNNEQFF
TRBJ2-5	NA	NA	TRBV19	TGTGCCAGTAGTACAGGGTTGGAGACCCAGTACTTC	CASSTGLETQYF
TRBJ1-6	NA	TRBD1	TRBV6-5	TGTGCCAGCAGCCGAGACAGGGGGTATAGTTCACCCCTCCACTTT	CASSRDRGYSSPLHF
TRBJ2-7	NA	TRBD1	TRBV15	TGTGCCACCAGCAGATCCGGGACAGGGAGACTACGGGAGTCCCCCTACGAGCAGTACTTC	CATSRSGTGRLRESPYEQYF
TRBJ2-7	NA	NA	TRBV7-2	TGTGCCAGCAGCCCCAAATCCCCGGGGGTAGGCACCGACGAGCAGTACTTC	CASSPKSPGVGTDEQYF